The present T cell receptor beta chain was sequenced within a study of read filtering for tumor transcriptome and immune sequencing. This library used about 360 ng RNA and molecular barcoded adaptors spanning alpha/delta and beta/gamma chains. From the reads, TCRdb called clonotypes with MiXCR, one entry per CDR3 protein. The sample carries more than 45,000 distinct CDR3 sequences, 10% to 15% recorded once. This clonotype was recorded many times. Its cognate antigen is unknown. Findings and caveats of the study: RNA-seq captured clonotypes less deeply and reliably than IR-seq.

The V end lost 1 base, the J end lost 1 base, and 13 bases lay between the germline ends. This CDR3 spans 16 amino acids. CDR1 is LGHDT, CDR2 YNNKEL, per germline (reference sequence). Specimen: a population of CD138-negative cells sorted from bone marrow. The receptor was isolated from a donor at least 40 years old with multiple myeloma. The gene calls are TRBV3-1 and TRBJ1-1; D gene uncertain. CDR3 protein: CASSQGFLGPNTEAFF. The CDR3, as DNA: TGTGCCAGCAGCCAAGGGTTTTTAGGGCCGAACACTGAAGCTTTCTTT.